The sequence of this T cell receptor (beta chain) was determined in a study of T-cell reconstitution after alpha-beta-depleted transplantation in children. General study results and limits: It was reported that alpha-beta T cells came from several hundred expanded graft clones (about two months after transplant).

Turning to this clonotype: Its specificity is unknown.

Germline CDR1 is SGHVS and CDR2 is FNYEAQ. CDR3 length: 15 residues. V shed 5 bases, J shed 4 bases, and the junction held 5 bases outside the gene matches. Unique molecular identifiers were used to barcode this TCRbeta library. MiXCR was run by TCRdb on the PCR reads, yielding one entry per CDR3 protein. The table includes approximately 200,000 distinct CDR3 sequences, around 5.9% detected once. The sequence was obtained from a girl under two years old with combined immunodeficiency, due to receive a stem cell transplant. The starting material was PBMCs, obtained before TCRalphabeta/CD19-depleted stem cell transplant. The gene calls are TRBV7-6 and TRBJ2-2, with TRBD1 identical over 9 bases. In DNA form, the CDR3 reads TGTGCCAGCAGCCAAGAGACAGGGGGCACCGGGGAGCTGTTTTTT. It specifies CASSQETGGTGELFF. Full variable domain (outside the CDR3, taken from reference TRBV7-6 and TRBJ2-2): GAGVSQSPRYKVTKRGQDVALRCDPISGHVSLYWYRQALGQGPEFLTYFNYEAQQDKSGLPNDRFSAERPEGSISTLTIQRTEQRDSAMYRCASSQETGGTGELFFGEGSRLTVL.